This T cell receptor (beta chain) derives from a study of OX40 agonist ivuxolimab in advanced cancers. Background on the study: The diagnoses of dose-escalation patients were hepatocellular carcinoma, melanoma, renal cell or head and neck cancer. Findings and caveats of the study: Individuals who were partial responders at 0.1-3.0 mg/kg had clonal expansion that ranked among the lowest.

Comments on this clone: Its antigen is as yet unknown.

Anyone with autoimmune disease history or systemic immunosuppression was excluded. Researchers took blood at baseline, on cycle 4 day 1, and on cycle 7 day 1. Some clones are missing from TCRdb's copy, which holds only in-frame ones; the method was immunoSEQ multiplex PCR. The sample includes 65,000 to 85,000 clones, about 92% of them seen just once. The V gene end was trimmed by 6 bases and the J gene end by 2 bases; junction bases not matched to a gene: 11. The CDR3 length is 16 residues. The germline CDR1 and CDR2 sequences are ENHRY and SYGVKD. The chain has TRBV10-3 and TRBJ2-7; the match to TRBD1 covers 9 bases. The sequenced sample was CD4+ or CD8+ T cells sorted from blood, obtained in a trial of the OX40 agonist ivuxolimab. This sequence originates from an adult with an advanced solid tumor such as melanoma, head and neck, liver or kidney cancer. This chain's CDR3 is CAIRMGPGTGTYEQYF. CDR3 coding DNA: TGTGCCATCAGGATGGGGCCCGGGACAGGGACCTACGAGCAGTACTTC.